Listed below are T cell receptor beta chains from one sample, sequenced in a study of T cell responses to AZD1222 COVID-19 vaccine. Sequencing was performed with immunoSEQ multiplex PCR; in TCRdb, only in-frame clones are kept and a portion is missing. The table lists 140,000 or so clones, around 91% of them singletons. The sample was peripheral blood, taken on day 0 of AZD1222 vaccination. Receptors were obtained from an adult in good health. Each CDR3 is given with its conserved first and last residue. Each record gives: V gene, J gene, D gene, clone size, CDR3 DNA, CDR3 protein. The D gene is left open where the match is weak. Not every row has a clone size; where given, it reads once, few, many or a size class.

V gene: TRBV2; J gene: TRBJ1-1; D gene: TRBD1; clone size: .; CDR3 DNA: TGTGCCAGCAGTGAAGTGGTAAGGGGGCGTACTGAAGCTTTCTTT; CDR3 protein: CASSEVVRGRTEAFF
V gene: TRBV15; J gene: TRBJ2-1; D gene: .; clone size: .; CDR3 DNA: TGTGCCACCAGCAGAGGGGGTATAAGCGTGGGCAATGAGCAGTTCTTC; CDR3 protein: CATSRGGISVGNEQFF
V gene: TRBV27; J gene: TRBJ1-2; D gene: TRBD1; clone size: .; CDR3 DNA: TGTGCCAGCAGCCGGAGGAGTCGGACAGGGGGCGACTATGGCTACACCTTC; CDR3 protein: CASSRRSRTGGDYGYTF
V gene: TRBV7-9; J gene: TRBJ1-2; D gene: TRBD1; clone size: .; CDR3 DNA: TGTGCCAGCAGCCCCCCTACAGGGGTTTATGGCTACACCTTC; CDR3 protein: CASSPPTGVYGYTF
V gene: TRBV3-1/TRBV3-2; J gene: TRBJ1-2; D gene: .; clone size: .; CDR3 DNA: TGTGCCAGCAGCCAAGGGAAGAGTCTCTATGGCTACACCTTC; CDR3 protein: CASSQGKSLYGYTF
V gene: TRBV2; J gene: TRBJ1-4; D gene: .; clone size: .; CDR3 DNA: TGTGCCAGCAGGGCCCCAACTAATGAAAAACTGTTTTTT; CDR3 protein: CASRAPTNEKLFF
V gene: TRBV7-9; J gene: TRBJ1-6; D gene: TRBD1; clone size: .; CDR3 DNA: TGTGCCAGCAGCTTCCCGGGACAGGGGAATTCACCCCTCCACTTT; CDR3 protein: CASSFPGQGNSPLHF
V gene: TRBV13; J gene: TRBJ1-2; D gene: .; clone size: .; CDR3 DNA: TGTGCCAGCAGCTTAGGTACGGGGACCCAAGGGGGCTACACCTTC; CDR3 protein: CASSLGTGTQGGYTF
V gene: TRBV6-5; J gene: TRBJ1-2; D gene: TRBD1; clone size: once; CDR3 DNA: TGTGCCAGCAGGGGACAGGTCTATGGCTACACCTTC; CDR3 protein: CASRGQVYGYTF
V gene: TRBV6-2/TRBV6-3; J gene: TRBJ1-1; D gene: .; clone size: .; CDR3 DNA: TGTGCCAGCAGTTATGGGTCCAGCTACACTGAAGCTTTCTTT; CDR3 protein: CASSYGSSYTEAFF
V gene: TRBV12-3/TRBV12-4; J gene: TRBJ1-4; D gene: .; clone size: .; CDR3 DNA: TGTGCCAGCAGTGCACCAACTAATGAAAAACTGTTTTTT; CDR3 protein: CASSAPTNEKLFF
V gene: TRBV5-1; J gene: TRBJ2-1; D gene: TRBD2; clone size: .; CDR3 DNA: TGCGCCAGCAGCTCGGGACTAGCCCGCTTATACAATGAGCAGTTCTTC; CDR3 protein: CASSSGLARLYNEQFF
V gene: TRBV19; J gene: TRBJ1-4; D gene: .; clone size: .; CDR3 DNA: TGTGCCAGTAGACCGGGACTTCACACCTACGCCGCTAATGAAAAACTGTTTTTT; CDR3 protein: CASRPGLHTYAANEKLFF
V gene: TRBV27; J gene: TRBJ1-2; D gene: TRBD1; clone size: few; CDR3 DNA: TGTGCCAGCAGGACAGGGGGCAAATATGGCTACACCTTC; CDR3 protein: CASRTGGKYGYTF
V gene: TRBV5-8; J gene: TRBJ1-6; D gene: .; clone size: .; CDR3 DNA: TGTGCCAGCAGCTTGAGGCGATCGGATTCACCCCTCCACTTT; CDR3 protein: CASSLRRSDSPLHF
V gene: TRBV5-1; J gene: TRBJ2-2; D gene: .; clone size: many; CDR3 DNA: TGCGCCAGCAGCGGAACGGGACGGATAAGCGCGAACACCGGGGAGCTGTTTTTT; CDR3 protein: CASSGTGRISANTGELFF
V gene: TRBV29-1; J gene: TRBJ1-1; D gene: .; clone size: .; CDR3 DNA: TGCAGCGTTGAGGTGGGGGCTGAAGCTTTCTTT; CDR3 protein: CSVEVGAEAFF
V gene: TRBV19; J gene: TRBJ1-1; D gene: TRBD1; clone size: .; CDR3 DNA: TGTGCCAGTAGAGTGACAGGGGGTCGAAAGAACACTGAAGCTTTCTTT; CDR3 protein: CASRVTGGRKNTEAFF
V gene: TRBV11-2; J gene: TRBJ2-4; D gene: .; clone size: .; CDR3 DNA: TGTGCCAGCAGCTTTTTGGCACCTCGCGCTAAGGAGATTCAGTACTTC; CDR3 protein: CASSFLAPRAKEIQYF
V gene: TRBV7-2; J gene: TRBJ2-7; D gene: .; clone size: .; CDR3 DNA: TGTGCCAGCAGCTATAGTGGACTCGACTACGAGCAGTACTTC; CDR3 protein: CASSYSGLDYEQYF
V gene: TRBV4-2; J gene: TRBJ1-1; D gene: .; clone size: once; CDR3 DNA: TGTGCCAGCAGCCGCACTGGTGGCGAAGCTTTCTTT; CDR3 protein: CASSRTGGEAFF
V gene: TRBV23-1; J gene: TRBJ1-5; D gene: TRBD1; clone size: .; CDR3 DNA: TGCGCCAGCAGTCAACCCACCGCGGGACAGGGTCGCCCCTATCAGCCCCAGCATTTT; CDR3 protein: CASSQPTAGQGRPYQPQHF
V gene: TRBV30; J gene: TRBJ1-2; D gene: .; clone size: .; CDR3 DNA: TGTGCCTGGAGTAAACAGGGATATGATGGCTACACCTTC; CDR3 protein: CAWSKQGYDGYTF
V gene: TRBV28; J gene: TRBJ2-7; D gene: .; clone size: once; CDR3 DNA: TGTGCCAGCCTCGGAGCACAGGGAGCGGGGCCCTACGAGCAGTACTTC; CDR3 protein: CASLGAQGAGPYEQYF
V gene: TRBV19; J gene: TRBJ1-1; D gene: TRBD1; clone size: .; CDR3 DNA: TGTGCCAGCCGGAAGGGCAGGGGGCTTAGAACTGAAGCTTTCTTT; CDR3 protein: CASRKGRGLRTEAFF
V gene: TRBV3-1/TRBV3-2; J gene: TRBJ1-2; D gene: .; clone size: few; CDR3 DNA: TGTGCCAGCAGCCAAGGTATACCAGGAGCAAACTATGGCTACACCTTC; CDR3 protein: CASSQGIPGANYGYTF
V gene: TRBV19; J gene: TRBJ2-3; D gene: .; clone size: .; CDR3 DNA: TGTGCCAGTAGTATAATCGCAGGGGGCACAGATACGCAGTATTTT; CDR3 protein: CASSIIAGGTDTQYF
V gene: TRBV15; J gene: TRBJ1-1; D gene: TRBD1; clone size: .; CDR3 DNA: TGTGCCACCAGCAGAGAGAGTCCGTTCAGGGGGAGGACTGAAGCTTTCTTT; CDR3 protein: CATSRESPFRGRTEAFF
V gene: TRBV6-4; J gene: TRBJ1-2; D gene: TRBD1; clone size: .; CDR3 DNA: TGTGCCAGCAGCCCACAGGGGGGTAATAACTATGGCTACACCTTC; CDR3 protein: CASSPQGGNNYGYTF
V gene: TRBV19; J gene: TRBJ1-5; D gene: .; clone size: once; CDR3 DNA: TGTGCCAGTCTCTCCTTCGCGGGCGTCCTTCAGCCCCAGCATTTT; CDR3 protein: CASLSFAGVLQPQHF
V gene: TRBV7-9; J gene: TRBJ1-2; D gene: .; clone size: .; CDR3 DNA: TGTGCCAGCGGCGCCCAGCATGGCTACACCTTC; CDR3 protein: CASGAQHGYTF
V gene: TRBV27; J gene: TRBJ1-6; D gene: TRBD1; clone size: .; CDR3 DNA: TGTGCCAGCAGTAATTACAGGGGGAGTAATTCACCCCTCCACTTT; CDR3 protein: CASSNYRGSNSPLHF
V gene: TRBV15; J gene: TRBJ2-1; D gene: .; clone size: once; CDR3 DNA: TGTGCCACCAGCAAACATGGGGGGTTTAACAATGAGCAGTTCTTC; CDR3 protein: CATSKHGGFNNEQFF
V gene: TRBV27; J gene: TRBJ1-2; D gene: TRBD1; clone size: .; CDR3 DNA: TGTGCCAGCACCACGACAGACAGGGGAGGTGGCTACACCTTC; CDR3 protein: CASTTTDRGGGYTF
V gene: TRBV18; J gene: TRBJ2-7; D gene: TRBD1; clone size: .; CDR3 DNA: TGTGAGACCGGGACAGGGGGTTCCTACGAGCAGTACTTC; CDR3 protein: CETGTGGSYEQYF
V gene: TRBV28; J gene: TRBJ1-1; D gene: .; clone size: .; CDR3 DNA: TGTGCCAGCAGTTCCTTGGGGCCAGGTGAAAGTGAAGCTTTCTTT; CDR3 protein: CASSSLGPGESEAFF
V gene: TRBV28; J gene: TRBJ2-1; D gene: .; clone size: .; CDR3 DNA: TGTGCCAGCAGTGAAAGACAAAAATCCTACAATGAGCAGTTCTTC; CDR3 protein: CASSERQKSYNEQFF
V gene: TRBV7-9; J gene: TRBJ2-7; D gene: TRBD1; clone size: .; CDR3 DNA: TGTGCCAGCAGCTCCGGGACAGCAACCTACGAGCAGTACTTC; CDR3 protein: CASSSGTATYEQYF
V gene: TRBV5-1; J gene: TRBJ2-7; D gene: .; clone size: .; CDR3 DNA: TGCGCCAGCAGCTTGGTGGTCGGGAGCTCCTACGAGCAGTACTTC; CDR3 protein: CASSLVVGSSYEQYF
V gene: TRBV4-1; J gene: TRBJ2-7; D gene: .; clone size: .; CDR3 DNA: TGCGCCAGCAGCCAATCAGGCAGCTCCTACGAGCAGTACTTC; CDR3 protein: CASSQSGSSYEQYF
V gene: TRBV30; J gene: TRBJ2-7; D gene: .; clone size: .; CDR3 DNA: TGTGCCTGGAGGGGAAGGGAAAGAGGCTACGAGCAGTACTTC; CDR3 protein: CAWRGRERGYEQYF
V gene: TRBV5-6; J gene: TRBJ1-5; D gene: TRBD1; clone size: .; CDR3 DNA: TGTGCCAGCAGCAGGGGGACAGGGGCCGGGCAGCCCCAGCATTTT; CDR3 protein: CASSRGTGAGQPQHF
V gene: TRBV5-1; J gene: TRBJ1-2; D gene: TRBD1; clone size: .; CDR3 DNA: TGCGCCAGCAGCTCCTATGCGGACAGGGCTAACTATGGCTACACCTTC; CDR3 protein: CASSSYADRANYGYTF
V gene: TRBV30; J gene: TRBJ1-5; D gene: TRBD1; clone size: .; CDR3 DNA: TGTGCCTGGAGTCGAGGGACAGGGGGGGGTCAGCCCCAGCATTTT; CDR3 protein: CAWSRGTGGGQPQHF
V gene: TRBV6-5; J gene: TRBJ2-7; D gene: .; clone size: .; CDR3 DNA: TGTGCCAGCAGCAAATCCGGGTCGCGATTTTACGAGCAGTACTTC; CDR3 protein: CASSKSGSRFYEQYF
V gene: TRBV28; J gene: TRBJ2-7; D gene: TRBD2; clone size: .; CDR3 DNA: TGTGCCACTAGGACTAGCGGCTACTACGAGCAGTACTTC; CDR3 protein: CATRTSGYYEQYF
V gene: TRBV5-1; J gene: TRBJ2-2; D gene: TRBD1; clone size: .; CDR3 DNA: TGCGCCAGCAGCTTTGGGACAGGGGCGTTGGCCGGGGAGCTGTTTTTT; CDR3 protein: CASSFGTGALAGELFF
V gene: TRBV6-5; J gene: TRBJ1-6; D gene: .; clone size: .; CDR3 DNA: TGTGCCAGCAGCCGGGTGATGGAAACACCCCTCCACTTT; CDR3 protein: CASSRVMETPLHF
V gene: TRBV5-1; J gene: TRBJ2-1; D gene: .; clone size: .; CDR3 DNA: TGCGCCAGCAGCTTTGGAAGGGGAGGACCGTACAATGAGCAGTTCTTC; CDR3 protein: CASSFGRGGPYNEQFF
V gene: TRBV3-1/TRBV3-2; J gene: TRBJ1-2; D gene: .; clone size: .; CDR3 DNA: TGTGCCAGCAGCCAAGGGACAGCTAACTATGGCTACACCTTC; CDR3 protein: CASSQGTANYGYTF
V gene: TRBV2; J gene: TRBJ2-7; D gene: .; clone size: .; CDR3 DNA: TGTGCCAGCAGTGCCCCCCCTTCCGGCTCGGAGCAGTACTTC; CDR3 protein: CASSAPPSGSEQYF
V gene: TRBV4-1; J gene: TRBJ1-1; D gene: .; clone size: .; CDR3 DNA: TGCGCCAGCAGCCACCCCCTGGCCAGGACCCCGACCCGAATGAACACTGAAGCTTTCTTT; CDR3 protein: CASSHPLARTPTRMNTEAFF
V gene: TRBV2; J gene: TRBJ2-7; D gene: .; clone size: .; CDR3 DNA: TGTGCCAGCAGTGGGGGACATGGGGGAACCTACGAGCAGTACTTC; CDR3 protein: CASSGGHGGTYEQYF
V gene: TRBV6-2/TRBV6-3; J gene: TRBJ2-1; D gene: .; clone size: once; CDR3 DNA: TGTGCCAGCAGTAAACAGGGCAATGAGCAGTTCTTC; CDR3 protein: CASSKQGNEQFF
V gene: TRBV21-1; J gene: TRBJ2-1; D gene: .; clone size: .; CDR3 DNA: TGTGCCAGCAGGCAGGAGTCGGTAATGAGTACGCAGTTCTTC; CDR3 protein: CASRQESVMSTQFF
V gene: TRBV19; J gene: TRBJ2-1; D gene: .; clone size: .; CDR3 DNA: TGTGCCAGTACCACGGGACTCGAGGAGCAGTTCTTC; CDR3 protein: CASTTGLEEQFF
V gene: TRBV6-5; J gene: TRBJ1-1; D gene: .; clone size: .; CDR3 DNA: TGTGCCAGCGCAGGGTTTGAAGCTTTCTTT; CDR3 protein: CASAGFEAFF
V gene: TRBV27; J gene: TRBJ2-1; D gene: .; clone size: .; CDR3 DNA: TGTGCCAGCAGTTTTGCCCGCCCGAGGCTAGCCTACAATGAGCAGTTCTTC; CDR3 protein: CASSFARPRLAYNEQFF
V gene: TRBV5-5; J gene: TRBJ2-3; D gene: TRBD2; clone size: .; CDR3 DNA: TGTGCCAGCAGCTTGGCCCCTAGCGGAAACACAGATACGCAGTATTTT; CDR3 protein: CASSLAPSGNTDTQYF
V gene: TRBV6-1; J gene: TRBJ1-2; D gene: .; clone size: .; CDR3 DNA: TGTGCCAGCAGTGAAGCGGGTAGGGTATATGGCTACACCTTC; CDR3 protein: CASSEAGRVYGYTF